A selection of T cell receptor beta chains follows, all from one sample in a study of T-cell memory formation after mild COVID-19. TCRdb used MiXCR to reprocess the 5' RACE reads, holding one entry per CDR3 protein. The sample has about half a million distinct CDR3 sequences, 18% seen once. Sequencing was done on a sample of PBMCs or a T cell subset sorted from them (not recorded which). The receptor set was obtained from an adult woman who had mild COVID-19 (a few samples of this study predate the infection). Cell type and time point are not known. Both conserved end residues are part of each CDR3. A D gene is named only where the DNA matches it firmly. Clone size is given for some rows only: seen once, a few or many times, or a class if the clone is expanded.

>few|.|TRBJ2-2|TRBV4-2
TGTGCCAGCAGCTACGGGACGGGGGCGAACACCGGGGAGCTGTTTTTT
CASSYGTGANTGELFF
>few|TRBD1|TRBJ2-1|TRBV20-1
TGCAGTGCTAACGGACAGGGCCGGCGGGGCAATGAGCAGTTCTTC
CSANGQGRRGNEQFF
>.|.|TRBJ1-1|TRBV18
TGTGCCAGCTCACCACCCGGGACACGAGACACTGAAGCTTTCTTT
CASSPPGTRDTEAFF
>few|.|TRBJ2-3|TRBV12-3/TRBV12-4
TGTGCCAGCAGTTATGGCAGGAGAGGCGCAGATACGCAGTATTTT
CASSYGRRGADTQYF
>.|.|TRBJ2-5|TRBV15
TGTGCCACCAGCAGAGAGGAAGACAGAGAGACCCAGTACTTC
CATSREEDRETQYF
>.|.|TRBJ2-6|TRBV4-3
TGCGCCAGCAGCCAAGATGTCGGCGGGGCCAACGTCCTGACTTTC
CASSQDVGGANVLTF
>few|TRBD2|TRBJ2-1|TRBV7-2
TGTGCCAGCAGCGTGATGGGACTAGCGGGGTATACAGAGCAGTTCTTC
CASSVMGLAGYTEQFF
>few|.|TRBJ2-1|TRBV11-2
TGTGCCAGCAGCTTAGATCTGGGCTTACACAATGAGCAGTTCTTC
CASSLDLGLHNEQFF
>few|.|TRBJ1-1|TRBV30
TGTGCCTGGAGACGGGTCCCCAGGACGAACACTGAAGCTTTCTTT
CAWRRVPRTNTEAFF
>few|TRBD1|TRBJ1-2|TRBV4-3
TGCGCCAGCAGCCAAGGTATTGGACAGGGGGCGGAAGGCTACACCTTC
CASSQGIGQGAEGYTF
>.|.|TRBJ2-7|TRBV29-1
TGCAGCGTTGTTGCGGGTCACTCCTACGAGCAGTACTTC
CSVVAGHSYEQYF
>.|TRBD2|TRBJ2-1|TRBV4-2
TGTGCCAGCAGCCCAACCTCTAGTGGGACTAGCGGGAGGGCCATGTTCTTC
CASSPTSSGTSGRAMFF
>.|TRBD2|TRBJ2-7|TRBV5-5
TGTGCCAGCAGCCCCGGGGAGGGAAGGGCGCAGTACTTC
CASSPGEGRAQYF
>.|TRBD1|TRBJ2-1|TRBV10-3
TGTGCCATCGGCTACCGGGACAGCCTCATCAATGAGCAGTTCTTC
CAIGYRDSLINEQFF
>few|TRBD1|TRBJ2-3|TRBV2
TGTGCCAGCAGTGAAGGGGACAGGGTCATAGATACGCAGTATTTT
CASSEGDRVIDTQYF
>few|.|TRBJ2-3|TRBV2
TGTGCCAGCAGGAGGTTGGGAGATACGCAGTATTTT
CASRRLGDTQYF
>.|.|TRBJ1-3|TRBV7-2
TGTGCCAGCAGCTCCAGAGAGGACGGAAACACCATATATTTT
CASSSREDGNTIYF
>.|TRBD2|TRBJ2-1|TRBV5-1
TGCGCCAGCAGCCCGCGGGAGGAGGGAGAGCAGTTCTTC
CASSPREEGEQFF
>few|.|TRBJ2-4|TRBV7-2
TGTGCCAGCAGTTTTGTCAAAAACATTCAGTACTTC
CASSFVKNIQYF
>few|.|TRBJ1-1|TRBV6-5
TGTGCCAGCAGCCCCTTTGGGGGATTCACTGAAGCTTTCTTT
CASSPFGGFTEAFF
>.|.|TRBJ2-3|TRBV6-6
TGTGCCAGCCGAGAGGGGGGCGCCACAGATACGCAGTATTTT
CASREGGATDTQYF
>.|.|TRBJ2-1|TRBV7-3
TGTGCCAGCAGCTCTTCCCAGGGTCGGGGCTACAATGAGCAGTTCTTC
CASSSSQGRGYNEQFF
>.|TRBD1|TRBJ1-4|TRBV27
TGTGCCAGCAGACAGCGCGGGACAGAAAATGAAAAACTGTTTTTT
CASRQRGTENEKLFF
>.|.|TRBJ2-7|TRBV4-2
TGTGCCAGCAGCCAAGAGGAACTATCGGGCGAGCAGTACTTC
CASSQEELSGEQYF
>.|.|TRBJ2-5|TRBV7-2
TGTGCCAGCAGCCCCCCGATGCCATCCCAAGAGACCCAGTACTTC
CASSPPMPSQETQYF
>few|.|TRBJ2-1|TRBV12-3/TRBV12-4
TGTGCCAGCAGCACAAACCCAGGGGTCTCGGCCTACAATGAGCAGTTCTTC
CASSTNPGVSAYNEQFF
>few|.|TRBJ1-1|TRBV20-1
TGCAGTGCTTTAGGGGACGCTGAAGCTTTCTTT
CSALGDAEAFF
>few|.|TRBJ2-2|TRBV6-5
TGTGCCAGCAGTGGACAGTTCGTGAACACCGGGGAGCTGTTTTTT
CASSGQFVNTGELFF
>few|.|TRBJ1-2|TRBV12-3/TRBV12-4
TGTGCCAGCAGTTTAAGGACTCTCGGCTATGGCTACACCTTC
CASSLRTLGYGYTF
>few|TRBD2|TRBJ2-7|TRBV5-1
TGCGCCAGCACCTTACTAGCGGGAGGAACCTACGAGCAGTACTTC
CASTLLAGGTYEQYF
>.|.|TRBJ1-6|TRBV25-1
TGTGCCAGCAGTGAATGGTCGGACTATAATTCACCCCTCCACTTT
CASSEWSDYNSPLHF
>few|.|TRBJ1-1|TRBV7-9
TGTGCCAGCAGCCCAGGCGGGCAGCTGAACACTGAAGCTTTCTTT
CASSPGGQLNTEAFF
>few|.|TRBJ1-5|TRBV12-3/TRBV12-4
TGTGCCAGCAGTCCCGACCGTTTACGAGGCAATCAGCCCCAGCATTTT
CASSPDRLRGNQPQHF
>.|.|TRBJ1-1|TRBV5-1
TGCGCCAGCGCAGGGTTTCACACTGAAGCTTTCTTT
CASAGFHTEAFF
>.|.|TRBJ2-5|TRBV12-3/TRBV12-4
TGTGCCAGCACCCTGGGCCTAGGTGGTGAGACCCAGTACTTC
CASTLGLGGETQYF
>few|TRBD1|TRBJ2-7|TRBV7-3
TGTGCCAGCAGCTCCGGGACAGGGGTACCGCAGTACTTC
CASSSGTGVPQYF
>few|TRBD1|TRBJ2-7|TRBV12-3/TRBV12-4
TGTGCCAGCAGTCGTCGGGACAGGGTGAGCTACGAGCAGTACTTC
CASSRRDRVSYEQYF
>.|TRBD2|TRBJ2-3|TRBV5-1
TGCGCCAGCGGAGACGGGGGGGCCAGGCAAGATACGCAGTATTTT
CASGDGGARQDTQYF
>few|.|TRBJ2-1|TRBV19
TGTGCCAGTAGTTCCCTTACGGTATACAATGAGCAGTTCTTC
CASSSLTVYNEQFF
>.|.|TRBJ2-2|TRBV11-2
TGTGCCAGCAGCCCAGGGCACACCGGGGAGCTGTTTTTT
CASSPGHTGELFF
>few|.|TRBJ1-1|TRBV19
TGTGCCAGTACTGGGACCGGAGGGGGAAACACTGAAGCTTTCTTT
CASTGTGGGNTEAFF
>.|TRBD1|TRBJ2-7|TRBV4-3
TGCGCCAGCAGCCCTGTCGGGGACAGGGGAACCTACGAGCAGTACTTC
CASSPVGDRGTYEQYF
>few|TRBD2|TRBJ2-1|TRBV20-1
TGCAGTGCTAGACCACTCTTAGCGGGAGGCTCCTACAATGAGCAGTTCTTC
CSARPLLAGGSYNEQFF
>.|TRBD1|TRBJ2-1|TRBV10-3
TGTGCCATCAGTGAGCCCGGTGTAGGTGACAGGGGGAACAATGAGCAGTTCTTC
CAISEPGVGDRGNNEQFF
>many|.|TRBJ1-6|TRBV5-1
TGCGCCAGCAGCTTGGAGGCGAATTCACCCCTCCACTTT
CASSLEANSPLHF
>.|TRBD2|TRBJ2-7|TRBV20-1
TGCAGTGCTAGCCCTAGCGGGACATTTATCGAGCAGTACTTC
CSASPSGTFIEQYF
>many|TRBD1|TRBJ2-7|TRBV20-1
TGCAGTGCCCCACCGGGACAGGGGAAAAGGGCCCACTACGAGCAGTACTTC
CSAPPGQGKRAHYEQYF
>.|.|TRBJ2-3|TRBV3-1
TGTGCCAGCAACTTGGGGACCACAGATACGCAGTATTTT
CASNLGTTDTQYF
>few|.|TRBJ2-1|TRBV6-5
TGTGCCAGCAGTAAGGGAGCCCACAATGAGCAGTTCTTC
CASSKGAHNEQFF
>.|.|TRBJ1-6|TRBV3-1
TGTGCCAGCAGTCGCAAGTTTCTTGGAGGTAATTCACCCCTCCACTTT
CASSRKFLGGNSPLHF
>.|TRBD2|TRBJ2-1|TRBV29-1
TGCAGCGTTGAATCGGGACTAGCGGGAGAGGGCTCCTACAATGAGCAGTTCTTC
CSVESGLAGEGSYNEQFF
>few|.|TRBJ2-1|TRBV4-2
TGTGCCAGCAGCCAAGGCAGGGAGTTTGGATACTACAATGAGCAGTTCTTC
CASSQGREFGYYNEQFF
>few|TRBD1|TRBJ1-1|TRBV27
TGTGCCAGCAGGTATCGACAGGGGAGTCGAGCTTTCTTT
CASRYRQGSRAFF
>many|.|TRBJ2-7|TRBV5-1
TGCGCCAGCAGCTTGGGTGGGGGAATCTACGAGCAGTACTTC
CASSLGGGIYEQYF
>many|TRBD2|TRBJ2-3|TRBV5-1
TGCGCCAGCAGCTCCGGACTAGCGGGGGGAGATACGCAGTATTTT
CASSSGLAGGDTQYF